One T cell receptor beta chain is described in this entry. The data originate from a study of blood T cell repertoires in COVID-19. Study overall: Spain, Italy and the United States supplied samples that represented acute and convalescent COVID-19. PBMCs, B-cell-depleted T cells, or T cells were the source of the cDNA or gDNA that made up the material.

Authors' methods: For nucleated cells, counts were estimated from reference gene primer amplification. Method: immunoSEQ multiplex PCR; TCRdb's copy keeps in-frame clones and lacks some. V, J and clone size were drawn from that table, and D and trimming were deduced from the DNA. The sample has around 180,000 clones, 88% seen once. This receptor was taken from a man between 60 and 75 years old with acute or convalescent COVID-19. The specimen sequenced was peripheral blood.

The CDR3: CASSVTGGFETQYF. The CDR3 nucleotides are TGTGCCAGCAGCGTGACAGGGGGCTTCGAGACCCAGTACTTC. This rearrangement joins TRBV9 to TRBJ2-5; the match to TRBD1 covers 10 bases. Germline CDR1 and CDR2: SGDLS and YYNGEE. The CDR3 consists of 14 residues. The V and J ends lost 2 bases and 5 bases, in that order; junction bases with no gene match: 3.